This is a list of T cell receptor beta chains from one sample in a study of blood T cells in healthy people across ages. TCRdb fed the 5' RACE reads into MiXCR, producing one record per CDR3 protein. The sample has 730,000 or so distinct CDR3 sequences, around 43% seen once. Source material: blood. The source is an elderly man in good health. Each CDR3 is given with its conserved first and last residue. Fields, in order: clone size, D gene, J gene, V gene, CDR3 protein, CDR3 DNA. A D gene is named only where the DNA matches it firmly. Some rows mark clone size as missing; the rest say once, few, many or name a class of expanded clone.

few | TRBD1 | TRBJ1-5 | TRBV7-8 | CASSSRTGGAGYNQPQHF | TGTGCCAGCAGCTCACGGACAGGGGGCGCGGGGTACAATCAGCCCCAGCATTTT
- | TRBD2 | TRBJ2-3 | TRBV7-8 | CASTTAGEADTQYF | TGTGCCAGTACGACAGCGGGAGAGGCAGATACGCAGTATTTT
few | TRBD2 | TRBJ2-1 | TRBV9 | CASSDRTSGVGEQFF | TGTGCCAGCAGCGACCGGACTAGCGGGGTTGGTGAGCAGTTCTTC
- | - | TRBJ1-2 | TRBV4-3 | CASSHTSTQGGYTF | TGCGCCAGCAGCCATACGTCGACGCAGGGTGGCTACACCTTC
few | - | TRBJ2-4 | TRBV7-9 | CASSFSGAKNIQYF | TGTGCCAGCAGCTTTTCAGGGGCCAAAAACATTCAGTACTTC
- | TRBD2 | TRBJ2-7 | TRBV29-1 | CSVEGGGGGYEQYF | TGCAGCGTTGAAGGCGGCGGGGGAGGTTACGAGCAGTACTTC
- | - | TRBJ2-1 | TRBV20-1 | CSARKERFREQFF | TGCAGTGCTAGAAAGGAGAGGTTCCGTGAGCAGTTCTTC
- | - | TRBJ2-2 | TRBV15 | CATRGDRANTGELFF | TGTGCCACCCGAGGAGACCGAGCGAACACCGGGGAGCTGTTTTTT
few | TRBD2 | TRBJ2-7 | TRBV6-2/TRBV6-3 | CASSSRGLAGGGDEQYF | TGTGCCAGCAGTTCCCGAGGACTAGCGGGAGGTGGGGATGAGCAGTACTTC
few | - | TRBJ1-4 | TRBV6-5 | CASSPTRVYDEKLFF | TGTGCCAGCAGCCCAACTAGGGTATACGATGAAAAACTGTTTTTT
- | - | TRBJ2-5 | TRBV6-1 | CPSSESPWGAETQYF | TGTCCCAGCAGTGAATCGCCTTGGGGGGCAGAGACCCAGTACTTC
- | - | TRBJ2-1 | TRBV15 | CATSREWGRNNEQFF | TGTGCCACCAGCAGAGAATGGGGACGGAACAATGAGCAGTTCTTC
- | - | TRBJ1-2 | TRBV6-6 | CASTQDEANYGYTF | TGTGCCAGCACTCAGGACGAAGCTAACTATGGCTACACCTTC
- | - | TRBJ2-7 | TRBV6-5 | CASSYSQVPYEQYF | TGTGCCAGCAGTTACTCACAGGTACCCTACGAGCAGTACTTC
- | - | TRBJ1-5 | TRBV20-1 | CSANYAGNSNQPQHF | TGCAGTGCCAATTACGCGGGGAATAGCAATCAGCCCCAGCATTTT
few | - | TRBJ1-5 | TRBV5-1 | CASSLGTGIQPQHF | TGCGCCAGCAGCTTGGGAACAGGGATCCAGCCCCAGCATTTT
- | TRBD1 | TRBJ1-1 | TRBV29-1 | CSDRGGTEAFF | TGCAGCGACAGGGGAGGCACTGAAGCTTTCTTT
- | - | TRBJ1-2 | TRBV29-1 | CSVEDNYYGYTF | TGCAGCGTTGAAGACAATTACTATGGCTACACCTTC
many | TRBD1 | TRBJ1-2 | TRBV7-2 | CASSYRGRNYGYTF | TGTGCCAGCAGCTACAGGGGGCGGAACTATGGCTACACCTTC
- | - | TRBJ2-3 | TRBV20-1 | CSARKRAIVDTQYF | TGCAGTGCTAGAAAAAGGGCCATCGTGGATACGCAGTATTTT
- | - | TRBJ2-6 | TRBV6-1 | CARGRGSSGANVLTF | TGTGCCAGGGGGAGGGGGAGCTCTGGGGCCAACGTCCTGACTTTC
few | TRBD1 | TRBJ1-1 | TRBV20-1 | CSAENLDTGGQGAFF | TGCAGTGCCGAAAACCTAGATACAGGGGGCCAGGGGGCTTTCTTT
few | - | TRBJ2-3 | TRBV6-2/TRBV6-3 | CASSYDRGHTDTQYF | TGTGCCAGCAGTTACGATCGGGGGCACACAGATACGCAGTATTTT
few | - | TRBJ2-5 | TRBV7-9 | CASSPKSAGLQETQYF | TGTGCCAGCAGCCCGAAGTCGGCGGGATTACAAGAGACCCAGTACTTC
many | - | TRBJ2-3 | TRBV7-2 | CASSPRGSTDTQYF | TGTGCCAGCAGCCCCCGGGGAAGCACAGATACGCAGTATTTT
few | TRBD2 | TRBJ2-6 | TRBV12-3/TRBV12-4 | CASASSGVIGANVLTF | TGTGCCAGCGCATCTAGCGGGGTTATCGGGGCCAACGTCCTGACTTTC
- | - | TRBJ1-1 | TRBV20-1 | CSARAQVAYEAFF | TGCAGTGCTCGGGCTCAGGTGGCCTATGAAGCTTTCTTT
few | TRBD1 | TRBJ2-5 | TRBV25-1 | CASSERGQGYETQYF | TGTGCCAGCAGTGAACGGGGACAGGGTTACGAGACCCAGTACTTC